The rows below give T cell receptor beta chains drawn from one sample of a study of CD8 T cells in Susac syndrome. TCRdb processed the immunoSEQ multiplex PCR reads anew with MiXCR; each CDR3 protein has one entry. The data show some 110,000 distinct CDR3 sequences, roughly 95% seen once. The source material was CD8+ T cells from PBMCs. All receptors come from a human donor with Susac syndrome. Each CDR3 is given with its conserved first and last residue. Each record gives: V gene, J gene, clone size, D gene, CDR3 DNA, CDR3 protein. A D gene is named only where the DNA matches it firmly. Size is omitted from some rows. Given values are once, few, many or a class for expanded clones.

>TRBV29-1|TRBJ2-1|.|TRBD2
TGCAGCGTCGTTGGACTAGCGGTGAGTTACAATGAGCAGTTCTTC
CSVVGLAVSYNEQFF
>TRBV6-2/TRBV6-3|TRBJ1-2|.|.
TGTGCCAGCACCACGGGGTATTATGGCTACACCTTC
CASTTGYYGYTF
>TRBV29-1|TRBJ2-1|once|TRBD2
TGCAGCGCAGTAGCGGGTTTCGATGAGCAGTTCTTC
CSAVAGFDEQFF
>TRBV5-6|TRBJ1-2|once|TRBD1
TGTGCCAGCAGCGCCGGGACAGGTGAGGTCTACACCTTC
CASSAGTGEVYTF
>TRBV7-8|TRBJ2-1|.|.
TGTGCCAGCAGCTTAAAGGCCAGCCCCCAGGTCTCCTACAATGAGCAGTTCTTC
CASSLKASPQVSYNEQFF
>TRBV2|TRBJ2-1|.|TRBD2
TGTGCCAGCAGTGGGCTCGGGGGGTACAATGAGCAGTTCTTC
CASSGLGGYNEQFF
>TRBV14|TRBJ2-7|.|.
TGTGCCAGCAGCCAACGGGCGGGACGTTCCTACGAGCAGTACTTC
CASSQRAGRSYEQYF
>TRBV6-5|TRBJ1-4|.|TRBD1
TGTGCCAGCAGTTACGCAGGGACAGCCGAAAAACTGTTTTTT
CASSYAGTAEKLFF
>TRBV12-3/TRBV12-4|TRBJ1-5|.|.
TGTGCCAGCAGTTTGGGGCAGGGAGGCCAGCCCCAGCATTTT
CASSLGQGGQPQHF
>TRBV20-1|TRBJ2-2|.|TRBD2
TGCAGTGCTAGAGAAGGGGGACTAGGGGAACACAGGCACGGCGGGGAGCTGTTTTTT
CSAREGGLGEHRHGGELFF
>TRBV29-1|TRBJ1-1|.|.
TGCAGCGTTGATTTGGGGGAAGGCACTGAAGCTTTCTTT
CSVDLGEGTEAFF
>TRBV7-8|TRBJ1-1|.|.
TGTGCCAGCAGCTCACCTCCTTCGGGACTAAACTCTGAAGCTTTCTTT
CASSSPPSGLNSEAFF
>TRBV9|TRBJ2-7|.|.
TGTGCCAGCAGCGTAGGAGGGAGCCAGGGGTACGAGCAGTACTTC
CASSVGGSQGYEQYF
>TRBV5-4|TRBJ2-5|once|TRBD1
TGTGCCAGCAGCGCCAGAGGACAGGGATCAGGGGAGACCCAGTACTTC
CASSARGQGSGETQYF
>TRBV27|TRBJ2-1|.|.
TGTGCCAGCAGTTTATACTACGACTTTGAGCAGTTCTTC
CASSLYYDFEQFF
>TRBV11-2|TRBJ2-4|.|.
TGTGCCAGCAGCCCTGGTGACATTCAGTACTTC
CASSPGDIQYF
>TRBV27|TRBJ1-4|.|TRBD1
TGTGCCAGCAGTTTGACAGGGGTTAATGAAAAACTGTTTTTT
CASSLTGVNEKLFF
>TRBV23-1|TRBJ2-7|once|TRBD2
TGCGCCAGCAGAGGCGGGGGGGGTGAGCAGTACTTC
CASRGGGGEQYF
>TRBV2|TRBJ1-2|few|TRBD1
TGTGCCAGCCTCACCGGGACAGCAGTCGGTGGCTACACCTTC
CASLTGTAVGGYTF
>TRBV7-9|TRBJ2-7|.|TRBD1
TGTGCCAGCAGCCCCCCGACAGGGAACTACGAGCAGTACTTC
CASSPPTGNYEQYF
>TRBV9|TRBJ2-6|.|.
TGTGCCAGCAGCCTCACTGGGTCGGGGGCCAACGTCCTGACTTTC
CASSLTGSGANVLTF
>TRBV6-5|TRBJ1-1|.|.
TGTGCCAGCAGTTACTCGAAGAACACTGAAGCTTTCTTT
CASSYSKNTEAFF
>TRBV7-6|TRBJ1-3|.|.
TGTGCCAGCAGCTTGGGGCCTCAGTCTGGAAACACCATATATTTT
CASSLGPQSGNTIYF
>TRBV7-9|TRBJ2-7|.|.
TGTGCCAGCAGCTTAGCCCCGGGTCCCCCCACCTACGAGCAGTACTTC
CASSLAPGPPTYEQYF
>TRBV4-1|TRBJ2-5|once|TRBD2
TGCGCCAGCAGCCAAGGGGGACTAGCGGGAGAGACCCAGTACTTC
CASSQGGLAGETQYF
>TRBV20-1|TRBJ2-7|.|TRBD1
TGCAGTGCTACGACAGGGGGTGACTACGAGCAGTACTTC
CSATTGGDYEQYF
>TRBV23-1|TRBJ2-7|.|.
TGCGCCAGCAGTCACGAACACTACGAGCAGTACTTC
CASSHEHYEQYF
>TRBV15|TRBJ2-1|.|TRBD2
TGTGCCACCTCAAGCGGGGGGGAAAACAATGAGCAGTTCTTC
CATSSGGENNEQFF
>TRBV23-1|TRBJ1-6|.|.
TGCGCCAGCAGTCAACGAGGGGGGGAACGGAGGGTTTCACCCCTCCACTTT
CASSQRGGERRVSPLHF
>TRBV9|TRBJ2-3|.|.
TGTGCCAGCAGCGGGGAGGAGGGACGCACAGATACGCAGTATTTT
CASSGEEGRTDTQYF
>TRBV20-1|TRBJ2-7|once|.
TGCAGTGCTAGAAAACCGTACTCCTACGAGCAGTACTTC
CSARKPYSYEQYF
>TRBV18|TRBJ2-1|.|.
TGTGCCAGCTCCTCGACCTCAGGGTCGGTCTACAACGATGAGCAGTTCTTC
CASSSTSGSVYNDEQFF
>TRBV29-1|TRBJ2-2|.|.
TGCAGCGTTGAAGATCCGGGGGGCCAGGATAACACCGGGGAGCTGTTTTTT
CSVEDPGGQDNTGELFF
>TRBV28|TRBJ2-7|.|.
TGTGCCAGCAGGTCGGGGATGACCCGCTACGAGCAGTACTTC
CASRSGMTRYEQYF
>TRBV3-1|TRBJ1-1|once|TRBD1
TGTGCCAGCAGCCAAGCCCCCTCGGACAGGACACTAGGCGCTTTCTTT
CASSQAPSDRTLGAFF
>TRBV7-9|TRBJ2-5|once|TRBD2
TGTGCCAGCATCGGGAGCGGGAGCCAAGAGACCCAGTACTTC
CASIGSGSQETQYF
>TRBV12-3/TRBV12-4|TRBJ2-5|.|TRBD2
TGTGCCAGCAGTAGAAGCGGGGAATCCCAAGAGACCCAGTACTTC
CASSRSGESQETQYF
>TRBV6-2/TRBV6-3|TRBJ2-3|.|.
TGTGCCAGCAGCCTTCGAGTACGCACAGATACGCAGTATTTT
CASSLRVRTDTQYF
>TRBV7-9|TRBJ1-1|.|.
TGTGCCAGCAGCTTAGATGTGGGGAATGAAGCTTTCTTT
CASSLDVGNEAFF
>TRBV9|TRBJ2-7|once|.
TGTGCCAGCGGGTCCAGGGACGAGCAGTACTTC
CASGSRDEQYF
>TRBV20-1|TRBJ2-5|.|TRBD2
TGCAGTGCTAGTGCTCCCAGCGGGGGGCCAAGGACCCAGTACTTC
CSASAPSGGPRTQYF
>TRBV15|TRBJ2-7|.|TRBD2
TGTGCCACCAGCACCTCTGCGGGGGGGTATGAGCAGTACTTC
CATSTSAGGYEQYF